The 30 T cell receptor beta chains presented below share a single source sample, sequenced in a study of siplizumab effects on memory and regulatory T cells. The data were produced by immunoSEQ multiplex PCR, yet TCRdb's version contains in-frame clones alone and is incomplete. The table lists about 50,000 clones, about 93% of them singletons, with roughly a sixth in the top ten. The sequenced sample was CD8+ T cells sorted from blood. Receptor source: a human donor in good health.

The CDR3 loop reads CASSPGWGAGANVLTF. CDR3 sequence (DNA): TGTGCCAGCAGCCCGGGATGGGGGGCTGGGGCCAACGTCCTGACTTTC. The chain is built from TRBV7-6 and TRBJ2-6; TRBD2 is a possible D gene (6 bases). Trimming shortened V by 5 bases and J by 2 bases, and 13 bases separated the two germline ends. Germline values: CDR1 SGHVS, CDR2 FNYEAQ. This CDR3 spans 16 amino acids. Full variable domain (remainder filled in from reference TRBV7-6 and TRBJ2-6): GAGVSQSPRYKVTKRGQDVALRCDPISGHVSLYWYRQALGQGPEFLTYFNYEAQQDKSGLPNDRFSAERPEGSISTLTIQRTEQRDSAMYRCASSPGWGAGANVLTFGAGSRLTVL.

V usage is TRBV27 and J usage is TRBJ2-5; tentatively, D is TRBD2 (6 bases). Trimming took off 7 bases at V and 5 bases at J, with 20 bases between the two ends. Germline-derived CDR1 and CDR2 are MNHEY and SMNVEV (reference sequence). CDR3 size: 15 residues. The CDR3: CASIPGDFRRETQYF. The CDR3 DNA follows: TGTGCCAGCATCCCGGGGGACTTCCGCCGGGAGACCCAGTACTTC.

This sequence joins TRBV27 and TRBJ1-4; D might be TRBD1 (5 bases). V lost 7 bases and J lost 5, with 11 bases in between. This CDR3 comprises 13 residues. CDR1 is MNHEY and CDR2 is SMNVEV in the germline V gene (reference sequence). The CDR3 region is CASKATENEKLFF. The CDR3 region has the DNA TGTGCCAGCAAGGCGACAGAGAATGAAAAACTGTTTTTT. Filled out from reference TRBV27 and TRBJ1-4, the complete variable domain reads EAQVTQNPRYLITVTGKKLTVTCSQNMNHEYMSWYRQDPGLGLRQIYYSMNVEVTDKGDVPEGYKVSRKEKRNFPLILESPSPNQTSLYFCASKATENEKLFFGSGTQLSVL.

This CDR3 reads CASRSRIEQFF. The CDR3 DNA sequence: TGTGCCAGCAGAAGCCGCATTGAGCAGTTCTTC. The chain is built from TRBV6-5 and TRBJ2-1; D not certain. Germline CDR1 is MNHEY and CDR2 is SVGAGI. There are 11 residues in the CDR3. The ends were cut back, 6 bases at V and 9 bases at J, with 9 bases in the middle.

The V gene is TRBV25-1, the J gene TRBJ1-4; 7 bases map to TRBD1. Germline V CDR1 and CDR2: MGHDK, SYGVNS. The CDR3 loop spans 14 amino acids. V dropped 6 bases and J dropped 7; count of bases not matched to a gene: 8. CDR3 region: CASRSTGEGEKLFF. In DNA, the CDR3 is TGTGCCAGCAGATCAACAGGGGAGGGTGAAAAACTGTTTTTT.

The DNA of the CDR3 is TGTGCCAGTAAAAAGAATCCGGGACAAACCACAGATACGCAGTATTTT. It is translated as CASKKNPGQTTDTQYF. The gene calls are TRBV19 and TRBJ2-3, with a possible D match to TRBD1 (6 bases). Germline lookup yields CDR1 LNHDA and CDR2 SQIVND (reference sequence). V was clipped by 7 bases and J by 2 bases, with 19 bases between them. This CDR3 is built from 16 residues. Drawing the rest from reference TRBV19 and TRBJ2-3, the complete variable domain is DGGITQSPKYLFRKEGQNVTLSCEQNLNHDAMYWYRQDPGQGLRLIYYSQIVNDFQKGDIAEGYSVSREKKESFPLTVTSAQKNPTAFYLCASKKNPGQTTDTQYFGPGTRLTVL.

The chain is built from TRBV29-1 and TRBJ2-1, with 7 bases identical to TRBD1. The ends lost 4 bases at V and 6 bases at J; junction bases unmatched: 9. Per germline, CDR1 SQVTM and CDR2 ANQGSEA. The CDR3 has 14 residues. The CDR3 here is CSVATGLGANEQFF. Written as DNA, the CDR3 is TGCAGCGTTGCGACAGGGCTCGGGGCCAATGAGCAGTTCTTC.

CDR3 nucleotides: TGTGCCAGCAGTACAGGGTCTCCGAATGAGCAGTTCTTC. Amino acid sequence: CASSTGSPNEQFF. V is TRBV7-8 and J is TRBJ2-1; weak D call: TRBD1 (6 bases). The CDR3 runs to 13 residues. The V gene's germline CDR1 is SGHVS and CDR2 FQNEAQ. Deletions cut 6 bases from V and 7 bases from J, with 13 bases between.

The chain is built from TRBV5-6 and TRBJ2-7; 7 bases match TRBD1. The germline V gene encodes CDR1 SGHDT and CDR2 YYEEEE. V lost 4 bases and J lost 2; bases outside the gene matches: 3. This CDR3 spans 13 amino acids. This chain's CDR3 is CASSIGTAYEQYF. DNA of the CDR3: TGTGCCAGCAGCATCGGGACAGCCTACGAGCAGTACTTC. Based on the CDR3 plus reference TRBV5-6 and TRBJ2-7, the full variable domain is DAGVTQSPTHLIKTRGQQVTLRCSPKSGHDTVSWYQQALGQGPQFIFQYYEEEERQRGNFPDRFSGHQFPNYSSELNVNALLLGDSALYLCASSIGTAYEQYFGPGTRLTVT.

The chain joins TRBV6-5 to TRBJ1-5, with D perhaps matching TRBD1 (6 bases). This CDR3 is 14 amino acids long. Germline loops: CDR1 MNHEY, CDR2 SVGAGI. V was pared by 2 bases and J by 5 bases, with 10 bases between. DNA of the CDR3: TGTGCCAGCAGTTACGGACAGAACGATCAGCCCCAGCATTTT. It specifies CASSYGQNDQPQHF.

V usage is TRBV19 and J usage is TRBJ1-2; 8 nucleotides line up with TRBD1. Germline V CDR1 and CDR2: LNHDA, SQIVND (reference sequence). V shed 11 bases and J 5 bases; nucleotides not matched to a gene: 10. CDR3 size: 13 residues. The CDR3 loop is CAGGTGQAYGYTF. The CDR3 bases are TGTGCCGGCGGAACGGGACAGGCGTATGGCTACACCTTC.

The chain links TRBV9 to TRBJ2-1; 7 nucleotides line up with TRBD2. Trimming at V came to 5 bases and at J to 6 bases, leaving 8 bases not matched to a gene. The CDR3 has 14 residues. CDR1 and CDR2 from the germline V gene are SGDLS and YYNGEE. Here the CDR3 DNA reads TGTGCCAGCAGTGAATCTGGACTAGTCAATGAGCAGTTCTTC. It specifies CASSESGLVNEQFF.

This chain uses TRBV27 with TRBJ1-4, with D perhaps matching TRBD1 (5 bases). Germline V gene lookup returns CDR1 MNHEY and CDR2 SMNVEV (reference sequence). V was clipped by 4 bases and J by 0 bases, with 9 bases between them. The CDR3 runs 15 residues. The CDR3 DNA reads as TGTGCCAGCAGTTGGGACGGAGCAACTAATGAAAAACTGTTTTTT. Its translation: CASSWDGATNEKLFF.

The J gene is TRBJ1-2, the V gene TRBV28; D remains ambiguous. The CDR3 extends over 14 amino acids. Germline V gene data show CDR1 as MDHEN and CDR2 as SYDVKM. V lost 6 bases, J lost 4 bases, and 15 bases lay in between. This CDR3 reads CASRAPGRSYGYTF. For the CDR3, the DNA is TGTGCCAGCAGAGCCCCCGGACGGAGCTATGGCTACACCTTC.

This clone was detected a few times. This chain links TRBV11-2 with TRBJ2-3; D may be TRBD2 (5 bases). Between the trimmed V and J ends, which lost 5 bases and 6 bases, there was a span of 12 bases. The CDR3 covers 13 residues. In germline, CDR1 is SGHAT, CDR2 FQNNGV. The CDR3: CASSLYSGDTQYF. Written as DNA, the CDR3 is TGTGCCAGCAGCCTATACTCGGGGGATACGCAGTATTTT.

J is TRBJ2-5 and V is TRBV29-1; either TRBD1 or TRBD2 may fit D (6 bases each). Germline V CDR1 and CDR2: SQVTM, ANQGSEA. V lost 5 bases and J 5 bases, leaving 12 bases between the germline ends. This CDR3 has 12 amino acids. CDR3 sequence (DNA): TGCAGCGTTATAGGGGGGAAGGAGACCCAGTACTTC. Protein sequence: CSVIGGKETQYF.

About this clone: The junction differs from germline at one of its ends, possibly a read error. The chain is built from TRBV19 and TRBJ2-2; 8 bases match TRBD1. CDR3 length: 16 amino acids. Germline CDR1 is LNHDA and CDR2 is SQIVND (reference sequence). The CDR3 sequence: CASSMEGTGFKGEPFF. The CDR3 DNA is TGTGCCAGTAGTATGGAAGGGACAGGATTTAAGGGGGAGCCGTTTTTT.

This clone was counted once. The chain uses TRBV27 and TRBJ2-3, with D tentatively TRBD1 or TRBD2 (5 bases each). V lost 5 bases and J 4 bases, leaving 10 bases between the germline ends. The CDR3 totals 13 residues. Germline V lookup: CDR1 MNHEY, CDR2 SMNVEV (reference sequence). The DNA of the CDR3 is TGTGCCAGCAGTCCGATGGGGGCAGATACGCAGTATTTT. It codes for CASSPMGADTQYF.

As regards this clone: One end of the junction varies from germline; a read error may be responsible. V gene TRBV7-3 combines with J gene TRBJ1-3; a possible D gene is TRBD1 (6 bases). Looked up from germline, CDR1 is SGHTA and CDR2 is FQGTGA. This CDR3 has 16 amino acids. The CDR3 spells CASSVTRTAPQDTIYF. In DNA, the CDR3 is TGTGCCAGCAGCGTAACTAGGACAGCTCCACAGGACACCATATATTTT.

The CDR3 sequence: CASSSLGTTNEQFF. CDR3 DNA sequence: TGTGCCAGCAGTTCGCTCGGGACTACCAATGAGCAGTTCTTC. The J gene is TRBJ2-1, the V gene TRBV27; 7 nucleotides align to TRBD2. This CDR3 contains 14 residues. CDR1 MNHEY and CDR2 SMNVEV come from the germline V gene (reference sequence). The V and J ends lost 4 bases and 6 bases, in that order; junction bases with no gene match: 6.

The rearrangement joins TRBV6-1 to TRBJ2-1; D not certain. V lost 9 bases to trimming and J lost 10 bases, with 16 bases between them. In germline, CDR1 is MNHNS, CDR2 SASEGT. The CDR3 sequence is 12 residues long. DNA of the CDR3: TGTGCCAGTACAACCCGCGCCCAGGAGCAGTTCTTC. Translation: CASTTRAQEQFF.

The chain is built from TRBV6-6 and TRBJ1-5; D gene ambiguous. V lost 0 bases, J lost 11 bases, and 8 bases lay in between. Germline V gene data show CDR1 as MNHNY and CDR2 as SVGAGI (reference sequence). This CDR3 region has 12 residues. The DNA for the CDR3 is TGTGCCAGCAGTTACTCAGACGGGGCCCAGCATTTT. Its protein is CASSYSDGAQHF.

The chain employs TRBV7-9 and TRBJ2-3, with no clear D. This CDR3 region has 13 residues. In germline, CDR1 is SEHNR, CDR2 FQNEAQ (reference sequence). Trimming took off 4 bases at V and 2 bases at J, with 7 bases between the two ends. This chain's CDR3 is CASSSGTTDTQYF. In nucleotides, the CDR3 is TGTGCCAGCAGCTCCGGTACCACAGATACGCAGTATTTT.

This sequence joins TRBV4-1 and TRBJ2-5; D not resolved. CDR3 length: 16 residues. Germline loops: CDR1 MGHRA, CDR2 YSYEKL. Deletions cut 1 base from V and 3 bases from J, with 15 bases between. As DNA, the CDR3 is TGCGCCAGCAGCCAAGGACGGTCTCGAATTGAAGAGACCCAGTACTTC. It specifies CASSQGRSRIEETQYF.

The chain links TRBV28 to TRBJ2-7; no reliable D call. Germline V lookup: CDR1 MDHEN, CDR2 SYDVKM. CDR3 length: 10 amino acids. The V and J ends lost 5 bases and 2 bases respectively, with 1 base between them. The CDR3, as DNA: TGTGCCAGCAGTACCTACGAGCAGTACTTC. Its translation is CASSTYEQYF.

The rearrangement joins TRBV5-8 to TRBJ1-5, with D hard to call. CDR3 length equals 15 residues. V was shortened by 3 bases and J by 1 base, with 11 bases between the two germline ends. Germline lookup yields CDR1 SGHTS and CDR2 YDEGEE. The CDR3 loop reads CASSSPGSSNQPQHF. CDR3 coding DNA: TGTGCCAGCAGCTCACCCGGCAGCAGCAATCAGCCCCAGCATTTT.

This chain links TRBV5-1 with TRBJ1-1; the D gene is possibly TRBD1 (5 bases). Germline CDR1 SGHRS, CDR2 YFSETQ. Trimming removed 0 bases at V and 5 bases at J, with 11 bases between. CDR3 size: 14 residues. The CDR3 DNA reads TGCGCCAGCAGCTTGGGGCGGGGGATGACTGAAGCTTTCTTT. Amino acid sequence: CASSLGRGMTEAFF.

The rearrangement uses TRBV29-1 and TRBJ1-1; tentatively, D is TRBD1 (5 bases). Germline V gene lookup returns CDR1 SQVTM and CDR2 ANQGSEA. CDR3 length: 11 residues. Trimming took 5 bases from V and 11 from J, leaving 15 bases between them. The CDR3 DNA reads TGCAGCGTTCTAGGGACCCAAGGGGCTTTCTTT. It translates to CSVLGTQGAFF. The whole variable domain, remainder taken from reference TRBV29-1 and TRBJ1-1, is SAVISQKPSRDICQRGTSLTIQCQVDSQVTMMFWYRQQPGQSLTLIATANQGSEATYESGFVIDKFPISRPNLTFSTLTVSNMSPEDSSIYLCSVLGTQGAFFGQGTRLTVV.

The chain uses TRBV28 and TRBJ2-3; no reliable D call. This CDR3 has 14 amino acids. Trimming took off 4 bases at V and 1 base at J, with 9 bases between the two ends. The germline V gene encodes CDR1 MDHEN and CDR2 SYDVKM. CDR3 nucleotide sequence: TGTGCCAGCAGTTCCCCCCCTGGCACAGATACGCAGTATTTT. Protein: CASSSPPGTDTQYF. Supplemented by reference TRBV28 and TRBJ2-3, the full variable domain reads DVKVTQSSRYLVKRTGEKVFLECVQDMDHENMFWYRQDPGLGLRLIYFSYDVKMKEKGDIPEGYSVSREKKERFSLILESASTNQTSMYLCASSSPPGTDTQYFGPGTRLTVL.

The genes are TRBV9 and TRBJ2-7, with 9 bases lining up with TRBD1. This CDR3 is built from 14 residues. Germline CDR1 reads SGDLS; CDR2 reads YYNGEE. V lost 3 bases to trimming and J lost 5 bases; unmatched junction nucleotides: 6. The CDR3 here is CASSAGTGIDEQYF. The CDR3 DNA follows: TGTGCCAGCAGCGCCGGGACAGGGATCGACGAGCAGTACTTC.